The clone carrying this T cell receptor (beta chain) was observed once. The target antigen is unknown. TCRdb keeps only in-frame clones here, not all; method: immunoSEQ multiplex PCR. The sample includes approximately 100,000 clones, 92% of them seen just once. This sample was taken from a study of PD-1 blockade in classical Hodgkin lymphoma. Study-level results: Baseline diversity resembling that of newly diagnosed patients was seen in complete responders.

No patient escaped relapse after autologous stem cell transplantation, and brentuximab vedotin exposure varied. This CDR3 spans 16 amino acids. Trimming took 0 bases from V and 0 from J, leaving 9 bases between them. Germline V gene sequence: CDR1 MNHEY, CDR2 SMNVEV (reference sequence). J is TRBJ1-5 and V is TRBV27; D unresolved. The input for sequencing was peripheral blood mononuclear cells (PBMCs), taken at baseline. This clonotype originated in a human donor with classical Hodgkin lymphoma. CDR3 residues: CASSLSGPYSNQPQHF. Here the CDR3 DNA reads TGTGCCAGCAGTTTATCCGGACCTTATAGCAATCAGCCCCAGCATTTT.